Below are 5 T cell receptor beta chains sequenced from a single sample in a study of tumor-infiltrating lymphocytes in primary liver carcinoma. Unsorted bulk tissue (about 18-30 mg) underwent RNA and DNA co-extraction. Using a constant-region primer together with ProtoScript II reverse transcriptase, TCR beta cDNA was made from about 500 ng of total RNA. The TCR beta library was amplified through three nested multiplex PCR rounds in a modified ARM-PCR procedure. It was with TRBV1-TRBV30 forward primers and a C-beta reverse primer that the first two PCR rounds were run, at roughly 11 cycles each. Using its own MiXCR run on the multiplex PCR reads, TCRdb lists one record per CDR3 protein. The sample consists of tens of thousands of distinct CDR3 sequences, approximately 70% of them appearing once. Sequenced material: tumor-adjacent normal liver tissue. The receptors stem from a man aged 40-49 years with primary liver carcinoma and hepatitis B virus infection.

The chain joins TRBV11-2 to TRBJ2-1; D might be TRBD2 (7 bases). Looked up from germline, CDR1 is SGHAT and CDR2 is FQNNGV. The CDR3 runs 19 residues. Trimming cost V 3 bases and J 1 base, with 22 bases left between them. CDR3 nucleotides: TGTGCCAGCAGCTTTTGGACTAGTGGGAGGGGGGGGTCCTACAATGAGCAGTTCTTC. Translated: CASSFWTSGRGGSYNEQFF.

The rearrangement links TRBV12-3 or TRBV12-4 to TRBJ2-2; 11 bases are shared with TRBD2. The J segment lost 5 bases and the V segment lost 5 bases, leaving 10 bases of the junction unmatched. The CDR3 length is 17 residues. This CDR3 reads CASSHRLAGMATGELFF. The CDR3 DNA follows: TGTGCCAGCAGTCACAGACTAGCGGGGATGGCAACCGGGGAGCTGTTTTTT.

Points on this clonotype: Relative to the germline gene, one junction end is altered; a read error may explain this. This chain connects TRBV6-6 to TRBJ2-1, with TRBD1 identical over 10 bases. The CDR3 is 16 residues long. Germline values: CDR1 MNHNY, CDR2 SVGAGI (reference sequence). CDR3 sequence (DNA): TGTGCCAGCAGTGACGGACAGGGGGTTATCAACTATGATCAGTTCTTC. This translates into CASSDGQGVINYDQFF.

The chain employs TRBV5-4 and TRBJ2-5, with no clear D. Germline-derived CDR1 and CDR2 are SGHNT and YYREEE (reference sequence). V was trimmed by 4 bases and J by 13 bases, leaving 17 bases between them. This CDR3 comprises 12 residues. CDR3 amino acids: CASSLIHESRYF. As DNA, the CDR3 is TGTGCCAGCAGCCTGATTCACGAGTCCCGGTACTTC.

In the case of this clonotype: Given the absence of the conserved phenylalanine or tryptophan at the CDR3 end, a read error is likely. The chain links TRBV29-1 to TRBJ2-1, with D possibly being TRBD1 (7 bases). The germline CDR1 and CDR2 sequences are SQVTM and ANQGSEA. The CDR3 runs 15 residues. V lost 1 base and J lost 7, with 17 bases in between. DNA of the CDR3: TGCAGCGTTGAAGGGATAGGACAGGAGGGGAATGAGCAGTTCTTA. As protein: CSVEGIGQEGNEQFL.